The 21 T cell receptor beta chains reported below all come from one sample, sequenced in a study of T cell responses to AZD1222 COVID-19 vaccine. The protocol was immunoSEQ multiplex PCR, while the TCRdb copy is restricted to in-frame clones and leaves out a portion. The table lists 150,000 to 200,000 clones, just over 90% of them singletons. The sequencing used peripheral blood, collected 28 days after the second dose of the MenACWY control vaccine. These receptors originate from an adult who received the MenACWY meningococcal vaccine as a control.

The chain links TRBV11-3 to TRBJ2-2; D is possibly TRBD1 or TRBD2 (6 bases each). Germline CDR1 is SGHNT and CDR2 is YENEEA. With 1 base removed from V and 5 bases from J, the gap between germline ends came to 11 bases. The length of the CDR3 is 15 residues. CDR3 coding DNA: TGTGCCAGCAGCTTAGTTCCGGGGGCGACCGGGGAGCTGTTTTTT. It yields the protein CASSLVPGATGELFF.

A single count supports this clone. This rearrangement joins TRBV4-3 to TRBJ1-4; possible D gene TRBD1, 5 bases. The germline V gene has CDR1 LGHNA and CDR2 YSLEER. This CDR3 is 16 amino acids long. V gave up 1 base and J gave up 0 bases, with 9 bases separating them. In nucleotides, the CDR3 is TGCGCCAGCAGCCAAGTTGCAGGGTCAACTAATGAAAAACTGTTTTTT. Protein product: CASSQVAGSTNEKLFF.

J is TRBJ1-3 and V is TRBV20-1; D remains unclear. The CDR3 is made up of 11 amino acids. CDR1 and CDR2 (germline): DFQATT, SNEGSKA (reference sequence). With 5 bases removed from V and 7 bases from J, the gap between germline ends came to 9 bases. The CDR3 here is CSAAWENTIYF. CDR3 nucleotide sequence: TGCAGTGCTGCTTGGGAGAACACCATATATTTT.

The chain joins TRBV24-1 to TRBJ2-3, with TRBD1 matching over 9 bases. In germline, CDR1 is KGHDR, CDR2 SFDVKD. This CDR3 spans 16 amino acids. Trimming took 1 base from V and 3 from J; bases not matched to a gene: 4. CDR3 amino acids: CATSDFADRGTDTQYF. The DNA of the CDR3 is TGTGCCACCAGTGATTTTGCCGACAGGGGGACAGATACGCAGTATTTT.

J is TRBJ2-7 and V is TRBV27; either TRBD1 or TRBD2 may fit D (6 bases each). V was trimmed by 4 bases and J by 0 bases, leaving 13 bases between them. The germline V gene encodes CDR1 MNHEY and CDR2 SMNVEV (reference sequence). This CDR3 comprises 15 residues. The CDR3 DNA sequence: TGTGCCAGCAGTTCGCGGGACACCTACTCCTACGAGCAGTACTTC. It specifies CASSSRDTYSYEQYF.

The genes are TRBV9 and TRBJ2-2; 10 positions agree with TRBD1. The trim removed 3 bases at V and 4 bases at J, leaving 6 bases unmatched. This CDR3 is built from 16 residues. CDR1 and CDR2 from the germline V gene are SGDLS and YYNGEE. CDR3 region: CASSGAGTGVTGELFF. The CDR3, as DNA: TGTGCCAGCAGCGGGGCCGGGACAGGGGTCACCGGGGAGCTGTTTTTT.

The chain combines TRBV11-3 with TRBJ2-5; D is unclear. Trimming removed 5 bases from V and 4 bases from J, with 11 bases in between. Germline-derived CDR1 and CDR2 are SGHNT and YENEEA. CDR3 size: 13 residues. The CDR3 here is CASSTGVGETQYF. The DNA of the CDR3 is TGTGCCAGCAGCACTGGAGTTGGAGAGACCCAGTACTTC.

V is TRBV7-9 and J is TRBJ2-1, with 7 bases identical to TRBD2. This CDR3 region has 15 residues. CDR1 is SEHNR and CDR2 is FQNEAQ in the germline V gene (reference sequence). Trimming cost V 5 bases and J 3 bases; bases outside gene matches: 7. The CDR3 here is CASSISAGVYNEQFF. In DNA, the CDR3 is TGTGCCAGCAGCATTAGCGCGGGAGTCTACAATGAGCAGTTCTTC.

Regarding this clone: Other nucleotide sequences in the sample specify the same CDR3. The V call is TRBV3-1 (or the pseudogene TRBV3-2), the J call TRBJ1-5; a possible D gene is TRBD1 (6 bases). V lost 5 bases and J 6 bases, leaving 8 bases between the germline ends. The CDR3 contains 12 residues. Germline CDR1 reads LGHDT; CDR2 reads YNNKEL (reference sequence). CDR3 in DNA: TGTGCCAGCAGCACAGGGAGTCAGCCCCAGCATTTT. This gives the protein CASSTGSQPQHF.

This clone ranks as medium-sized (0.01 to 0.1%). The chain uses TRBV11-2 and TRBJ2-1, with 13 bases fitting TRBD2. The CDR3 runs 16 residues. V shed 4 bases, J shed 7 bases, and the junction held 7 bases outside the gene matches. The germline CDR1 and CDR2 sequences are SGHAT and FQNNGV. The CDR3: CASSSTSGRLVNEQFF. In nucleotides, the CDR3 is TGTGCCAGCAGCTCGACTAGCGGGAGGTTGGTAAATGAGCAGTTCTTC. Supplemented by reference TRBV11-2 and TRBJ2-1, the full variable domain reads EAGVAQSPRYKIIEKRQSVAFWCNPISGHATLYWYQQILGQGPKLLIQFQNNGVVDDSQLPKDRFSAERLKGVDSTLKIQPAKLEDSAVYLCASSSTSGRLVNEQFFGPGTRLTVL.

CDR3 nucleotides: TGTGCCAGCAGCTTAATTACGGGGCTCGGGGAAAAACTGTTTTTT. Protein product: CASSLITGLGEKLFF. The V and J genes are TRBV11-2 and TRBJ1-4; tentative D call: TRBD1 (5 bases). Germline CDR1 reads SGHAT; CDR2 reads FQNNGV. There are 15 residues in the CDR3. The V gene lost 2 bases and the J gene lost 8 bases, with 15 bases spanning the gap.

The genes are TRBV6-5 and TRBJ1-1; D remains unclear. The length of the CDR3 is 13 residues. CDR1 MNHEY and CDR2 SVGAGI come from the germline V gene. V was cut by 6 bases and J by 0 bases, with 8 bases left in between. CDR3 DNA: TGTGCCAGCAGCACCGGAATGAACACTGAAGCTTTCTTT. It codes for CASSTGMNTEAFF.

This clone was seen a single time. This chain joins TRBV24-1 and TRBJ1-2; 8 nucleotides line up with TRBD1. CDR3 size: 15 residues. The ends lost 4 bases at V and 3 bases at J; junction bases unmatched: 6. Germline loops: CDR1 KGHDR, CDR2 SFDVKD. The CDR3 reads CATSEAGQGDYGYTF. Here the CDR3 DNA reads TGTGCCACCAGTGAGGCTGGACAGGGAGACTATGGCTACACCTTC.

This CDR3 reads CASSQIQGPLYNEQFF. Here the CDR3 DNA reads TGTGCCAGCAGCCAAATCCAAGGACCCCTCTACAATGAGCAGTTCTTC. This rearrangement joins TRBV7-9 to TRBJ2-1; D remains ambiguous. Trimming took 5 bases from V and 3 from J, leaving 17 bases between them. This CDR3 contains 16 residues. Germline CDR1 is SEHNR and CDR2 is FQNEAQ (reference sequence).

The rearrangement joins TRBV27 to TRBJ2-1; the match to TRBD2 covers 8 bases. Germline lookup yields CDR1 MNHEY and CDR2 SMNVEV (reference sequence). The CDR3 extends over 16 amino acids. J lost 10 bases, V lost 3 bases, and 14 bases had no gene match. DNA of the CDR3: TGTGCCAGCAGTTTTAGCGGGACGGGCTCATTTCGCGAGCAGTTCTTC. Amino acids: CASSFSGTGSFREQFF.

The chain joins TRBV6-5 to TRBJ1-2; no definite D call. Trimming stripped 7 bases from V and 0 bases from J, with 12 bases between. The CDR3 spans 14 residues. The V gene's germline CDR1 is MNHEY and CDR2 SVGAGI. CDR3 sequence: CASIAVTSNYGYTF. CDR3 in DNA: TGTGCCAGCATTGCGGTGACTTCTAACTATGGCTACACCTTC.

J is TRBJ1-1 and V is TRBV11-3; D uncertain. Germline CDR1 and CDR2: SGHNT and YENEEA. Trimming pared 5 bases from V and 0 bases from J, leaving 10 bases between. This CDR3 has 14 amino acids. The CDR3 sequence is CASSKTVMNTEAFF. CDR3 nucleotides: TGTGCCAGCAGCAAAACAGTCATGAACACTGAAGCTTTCTTT.

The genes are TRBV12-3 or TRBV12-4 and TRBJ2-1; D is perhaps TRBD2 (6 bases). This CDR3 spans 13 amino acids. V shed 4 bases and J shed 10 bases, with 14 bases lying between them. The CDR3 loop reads CASSSTQGGEQFF. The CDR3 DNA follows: TGTGCCAGCAGTTCGACCCAGGGAGGCGAGCAGTTCTTC.

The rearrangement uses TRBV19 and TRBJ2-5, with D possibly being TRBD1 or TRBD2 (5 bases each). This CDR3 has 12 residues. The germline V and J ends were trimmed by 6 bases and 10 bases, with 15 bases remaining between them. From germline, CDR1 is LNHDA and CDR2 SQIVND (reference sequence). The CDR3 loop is CASSGAVASQYF. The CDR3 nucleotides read TGTGCCAGTAGCGGGGCAGTTGCTAGCCAGTACTTC.

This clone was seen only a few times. CDR3 residues: CASSPRGGYGYTF. CDR3 nucleotides: TGTGCCAGCAGCCCCCGAGGCGGCTATGGCTACACCTTC. The chain joins TRBV9 to TRBJ1-2; D uncertain. Looked up from germline, CDR1 is SGDLS and CDR2 is YYNGEE. The CDR3 is made up of 13 amino acids. V dropped 4 bases and J dropped 4 bases, with 11 bases sitting between them.

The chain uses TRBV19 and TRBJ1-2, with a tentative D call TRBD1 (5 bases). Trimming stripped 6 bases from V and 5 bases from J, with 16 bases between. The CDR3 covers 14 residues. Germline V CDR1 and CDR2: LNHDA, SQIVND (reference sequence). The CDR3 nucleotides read TGTGCCAGTAGACTCCGGGGCGCTTATTATGGCTACACCTTC. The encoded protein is CASRLRGAYYGYTF.